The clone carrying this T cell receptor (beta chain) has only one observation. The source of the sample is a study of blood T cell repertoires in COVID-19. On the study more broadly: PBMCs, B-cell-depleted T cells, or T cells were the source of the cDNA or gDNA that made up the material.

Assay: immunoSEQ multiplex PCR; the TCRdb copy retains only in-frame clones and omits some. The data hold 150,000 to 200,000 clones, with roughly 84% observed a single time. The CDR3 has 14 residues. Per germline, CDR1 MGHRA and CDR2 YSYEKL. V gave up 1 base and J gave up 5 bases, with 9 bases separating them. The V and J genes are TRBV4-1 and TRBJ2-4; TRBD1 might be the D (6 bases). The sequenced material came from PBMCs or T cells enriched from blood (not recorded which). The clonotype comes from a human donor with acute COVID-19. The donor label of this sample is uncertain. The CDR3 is CASSQVTGQNIQYF. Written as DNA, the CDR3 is TGCGCCAGCAGCCAAGTGACAGGTCAAAACATTCAGTACTTC.